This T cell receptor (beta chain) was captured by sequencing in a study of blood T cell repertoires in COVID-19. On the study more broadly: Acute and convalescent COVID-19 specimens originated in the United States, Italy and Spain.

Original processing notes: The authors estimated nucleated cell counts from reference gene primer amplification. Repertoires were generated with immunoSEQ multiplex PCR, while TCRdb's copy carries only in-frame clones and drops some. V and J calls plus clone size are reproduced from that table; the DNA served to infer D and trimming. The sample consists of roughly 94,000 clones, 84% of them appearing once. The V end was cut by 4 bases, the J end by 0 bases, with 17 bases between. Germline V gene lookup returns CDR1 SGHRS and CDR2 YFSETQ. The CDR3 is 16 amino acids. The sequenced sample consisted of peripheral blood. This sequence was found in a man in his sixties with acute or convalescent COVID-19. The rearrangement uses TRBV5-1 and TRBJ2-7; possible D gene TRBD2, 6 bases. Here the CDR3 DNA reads TGCGCCAGCAGCGCGCCCTCGGGGGAAAGCTCCTACGAGCAGTACTTC. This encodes CASSAPSGESSYEQYF.